The entry that follows covers one T cell receptor beta chain sequence. No antigen is known for it. These data belong to a study of CD8 T cells in Susac syndrome. Broader study findings: CD8+ clonal expansion in Susac was maximal in TEMRA cells and in active patients.

The patients with Susac syndrome satisfied recently defined diagnostic criteria for either definite or probable disease. Per germline, CDR1 SEHNR and CDR2 FQNEAQ (reference sequence). V gave up 5 bases and J gave up 15 bases, with 20 bases separating them. The CDR3 consists of 13 residues. When the RNA was reverse transcribed, random hexamers were used with an input of roughly 0.5 to 1 ug. Across 54 Vbeta and 13 Jbeta, immunoSEQ multiplex PCR amplified TCR beta CDR3. Using its own MiXCR run on the immunoSEQ multiplex PCR reads, TCRdb lists one record per CDR3 protein. The profile shows roughly 80,000 distinct CDR3 sequences, 94% of them singletons.

Specimen: CD8+ T cells from PBMCs. The chain combines TRBV7-9 with TRBJ2-4; D not resolved. This clonotype was obtained from a human donor with Susac syndrome. Here the CDR3 DNA reads TGTGCCAGCAGCCCCCTCCTTCCGGCGGTTGGGTACTTC. Amino acid sequence: CASSPLLPAVGYF.